These T cell receptor beta chains were read from a single sample in a study of blood T cells in healthy people across ages. TCRdb analysed the 5' RACE reads with MiXCR anew, one entry per CDR3 protein. The sample carries roughly 1,000,000 distinct CDR3 sequences, around 27% recorded once. These data also featured in a second study, about T cells of mothers and their children.

The sample comprised blood. The receptors stem from a girl aged 2 to 10 in good health. Both conserved end residues are part of each CDR3. A D gene is named only where the DNA matches it firmly. The size of a clone is reported for some rows only, either as once, few or many, or as a class for expanded clones.

. | TRBD2 | TRBJ2-3 | TRBV13 | CASSLWTSVTDTQYF | TGTGCCAGCAGCTTATGGACTAGCGTCACAGATACGCAGTATTTT
few | . | TRBJ1-4 | TRBV5-1 | CASSTSAGLGEKLFF | TGCGCCAGCAGCACCAGTGCGGGTCTGGGAGAAAAACTGTTTTTT
. | . | TRBJ2-1 | TRBV7-6 | CASSKLGPHNEQFF | TGTGCCAGCAGCAAATTGGGGCCCCACAATGAGCAGTTCTTC
few | TRBD2 | TRBJ2-3 | TRBV15 | CATSWYGRVTDTQYF | TGTGCCACCAGCTGGTACGGGAGGGTCACAGATACGCAGTATTTT
. | . | TRBJ1-6 | TRBV9 | CASSVGGGQSLHF | TGTGCCAGCAGCGTAGGCGGGGGCCAGTCCCTCCACTTT
few | TRBD1 | TRBJ2-7 | TRBV7-2 | CASSFFAGQEYEQYF | TGTGCCAGCAGCTTCTTTGCGGGACAGGAGTACGAGCAGTACTTC
many | . | TRBJ2-1 | TRBV20-1 | CHETLSYNEQFF | TGTCACGAGACGTTATCCTACAATGAGCAGTTCTTC
few | . | TRBJ1-4 | TRBV2 | CASTILGGGEKLFF | TGTGCCAGCACCATCCTTGGTGGTGGTGAAAAACTGTTTTTT
. | TRBD2 | TRBJ2-1 | TRBV20-1 | CSAAGLAGTNEQFF | TGCAGTGCCGCAGGACTAGCGGGTACCAATGAGCAGTTCTTC
. | . | TRBJ2-7 | TRBV20-1 | CSASGGGGSPYEQYF | TGTAGTGCTAGTGGGGGAGGTGGTAGTCCCTACGAGCAGTACTTC
few | . | TRBJ2-1 | TRBV15 | CATSSSVVSYNEQFF | TGTGCCACCAGCAGCAGCGTAGTCTCCTACAATGAGCAGTTCTTC
. | . | TRBJ2-2 | TRBV24-1 | CATEWLGELFF | TGTGCCACGGAATGGCTCGGGGAGCTGTTTTTT
few | . | TRBJ2-7 | TRBV6-5 | CASSYSIGTEYEQYF | TGTGCCAGCAGTTACTCGATAGGGACGGAATACGAGCAGTACTTC
. | TRBD1 | TRBJ1-2 | TRBV10-3 | CATTGQGAAGYTF | TGTGCCACGACGGGACAGGGGGCGGCTGGCTACACCTTC
. | TRBD2 | TRBJ2-1 | TRBV5-1 | CASSLLPTGTSGPNEQFF | TGCGCCAGCAGCTTGTTGCCCACCGGGACTAGCGGGCCCAATGAGCAGTTCTTC
few | . | TRBJ1-1 | TRBV7-9 | CASSSESTEAFF | TGTGCCAGCAGCTCGGAATCCACTGAAGCTTTCTTT
. | . | TRBJ1-2 | TRBV7-3 | CASSPTEGAGYTF | TGTGCCAGCAGCCCCACCGAGGGCGCGGGCTACACCTTC
few | TRBD1 | TRBJ2-1 | TRBV7-2 | CASSLDGQGYDEQFF | TGTGCCAGCAGCTTAGATGGACAGGGGTATGATGAGCAGTTCTTC
few | . | TRBJ2-7 | TRBV9 | CASSPAKGGLIEQYF | TGTGCCAGCAGCCCCGCCAAGGGGGGCTTGATCGAGCAGTACTTC
few | . | TRBJ2-5 | TRBV4-3 | CASSQRLLRETQYF | TGCGCCAGCAGCCAACGACTACTCCGAGAGACCCAGTACTTC
few | TRBD2 | TRBJ2-5 | TRBV7-8 | CASEQNPAGGLIYETQYF | TGTGCCAGCGAACAAAATCCAGCGGGGGGGCTCATTTACGAGACCCAGTACTTC
. | . | TRBJ2-2 | TRBV28 | CASLSGEAGELFF | TGTGCCAGCCTTAGTGGGGAAGCCGGGGAGCTGTTTTTT
few | . | TRBJ2-5 | TRBV29-1 | CSVAGAGETQYF | TGCAGCGTTGCAGGGGCAGGAGAGACCCAGTACTTC
. | TRBD2 | TRBJ2-1 | TRBV10-3 | CAIGSGDSYNEQFF | TGTGCCATCGGGAGCGGGGACTCCTACAATGAGCAGTTCTTC
. | TRBD1 | TRBJ2-7 | TRBV15 | CATSEGTGLEQYF | TGTGCCACCAGCGAGGGGACAGGGCTCGAGCAGTACTTC
few | . | TRBJ1-1 | TRBV12-3/TRBV12-4 | CASSPRQPNTEAFF | TGTGCCAGCAGTCCCCGACAGCCGAACACTGAAGCTTTCTTT
. | . | TRBJ2-7 | TRBV7-2 | CASSFERFYEQYF | TGTGCCAGCAGCTTTGAGCGGTTCTACGAGCAGTACTTC
. | TRBD2 | TRBJ2-5 | TRBV29-1 | CSVAKGGVQTQYF | TGCAGCGTTGCCAAGGGAGGGGTGCAGACCCAGTACTTC
. | . | TRBJ2-7 | TRBV12-3/TRBV12-4 | CASSPTLTWDYEQYF | TGTGCCAGCAGCCCAACCCTAACTTGGGACTACGAGCAGTACTTC
few | . | TRBJ1-4 | TRBV28 | CASIAPGFGEKLFF | TGTGCCAGCATCGCCCCCGGGTTCGGTGAAAAACTGTTTTTT
. | . | TRBJ2-7 | TRBV2 | CASSEARSSTYEQYF | TGTGCCAGCAGTGAAGCCAGGTCCTCGACCTACGAGCAGTACTTC
. | . | TRBJ2-6 | TRBV5-6 | CASSLASMAGANVLTF | TGTGCCAGCAGCTTGGCCTCTATGGCTGGGGCCAACGTCCTGACTTTC
few | . | TRBJ1-1 | TRBV4-1 | CASSQVGQNTEAFF | TGCGCCAGCAGCCAAGTCGGACAGAACACTGAAGCTTTCTTT
. | . | TRBJ2-2 | TRBV7-9 | CASSSPTSPYTGELFF | TGTGCCAGCAGCTCGCCTACTAGCCCATACACCGGGGAGCTGTTTTTT
. | . | TRBJ1-2 | TRBV2 | CASSEAPRERAGYTF | TGTGCCAGCAGTGAAGCTCCTAGGGAGAGGGCTGGCTACACCTTC
. | TRBD2 | TRBJ2-3 | TRBV11-2 | CASSLAGTSGIADTQYF | TGTGCCAGCAGCTTAGCCGGGACTAGCGGGATTGCAGATACGCAGTATTTT
. | TRBD1 | TRBJ2-3 | TRBV7-8 | CASSILTGSPTDTQYF | TGTGCCAGCAGCATTTTGACAGGGAGCCCCACAGATACGCAGTATTTT
. | TRBD1 | TRBJ2-7 | TRBV29-1 | CSVEGDRYEQYF | TGCAGCGTTGAGGGGGACAGATACGAGCAGTACTTC
. | . | TRBJ1-1 | TRBV4-3 | CASSQDNMNTEAFF | TGCGCCAGCAGCCAAGATAACATGAACACTGAAGCTTTCTTT
. | . | TRBJ2-7 | TRBV4-2 | CASSHPDVPYEQYF | TGTGCCAGCAGCCACCCCGACGTCCCCTACGAGCAGTACTTC
few | TRBD1 | TRBJ1-5 | TRBV5-1 | CASSKGGLDQPQHF | TGCGCCAGCAGTAAAGGGGGCTTGGATCAGCCCCAGCATTTT
. | TRBD1 | TRBJ2-7 | TRBV20-1 | CSAANDRVLSYEQYF | TGCAGTGCTGCAAATGACAGGGTCCTCTCCTACGAGCAGTACTTC
few | . | TRBJ1-6 | TRBV7-2 | CASSLERADSPLHF | TGTGCCAGCAGCTTAGAGCGGGCGGATTCACCCCTCCACTTT
many | . | TRBJ1-2 | TRBV7-2 | CASSPPGAGGYTF | TGTGCCAGCAGCCCCCCAGGGGCGGGGGGCTACACCTTC
. | TRBD1 | TRBJ2-7 | TRBV20-1 | CSARETSGQYYEQYF | TGCAGTGCTAGAGAGACCTCGGGACAGTACTACGAGCAGTACTTC
. | . | TRBJ2-7 | TRBV7-9 | CASSLRAGAFSSYEQYF | TGTGCCAGCAGCTTAAGGGCAGGGGCGTTTAGCTCCTACGAGCAGTACTTC
few | . | TRBJ1-5 | TRBV28 | CASSLSRINQPQHF | TGTGCCAGCAGTTTATCACGGATCAATCAGCCCCAGCATTTT
. | . | TRBJ2-2 | TRBV6-2/TRBV6-3 | CASSFRETGELFF | TGTGCCAGCAGTTTTCGGGAGACCGGGGAGCTGTTTTTT
. | TRBD1 | TRBJ2-7 | TRBV27 | CASSLMPGGYEQYF | TGTGCCAGCAGTTTAATGCCAGGGGGCTACGAGCAGTACTTC
. | . | TRBJ2-1 | TRBV7-9 | CASSFRFSYNEQFF | TGTGCCAGCAGTTTCAGATTCTCCTACAATGAGCAGTTCTTC
. | TRBD2 | TRBJ2-5 | TRBV2 | CASSGDPLALLQETQYF | TGTGCCAGCAGTGGAGACCCACTAGCGTTGCTCCAAGAGACCCAGTACTTC
many | . | TRBJ2-1 | TRBV5-1 | CASSYGGVSYNEQFF | TGCGCCAGCAGCTACGGAGGGGTCTCCTACAATGAGCAGTTCTTC
few | . | TRBJ2-5 | TRBV20-1 | CSSHPPGAQETQYF | TGCAGTTCACACCCCCCGGGGGCGCAAGAGACCCAGTACTTC
. | TRBD2 | TRBJ2-7 | TRBV27 | CASSLSMSGSSYEQYF | TGTGCCAGCAGTTTATCGATGAGCGGGAGCTCCTACGAGCAGTACTTC
. | TRBD2 | TRBJ2-2 | TRBV15 | CATLPGLAGGRHTGELFF | TGTGCCACCCTCCCGGGACTAGCGGGAGGGCGTCACACCGGGGAGCTGTTTTTT
. | . | TRBJ2-1 | TRBV2 | CASRADSGEQFF | TGTGCCAGCAGGGCTGACAGTGGGGAGCAGTTCTTC
few | . | TRBJ1-1 | TRBV7-8 | CASSLVGSAFF | TGTGCCAGCAGCTTAGTGGGATCAGCTTTCTTT
. | . | TRBJ2-1 | TRBV27 | CASSLRPFSGGSNEQFF | TGTGCCAGCTCGCTGAGGCCCTTCTCCGGAGGAAGCAATGAGCAGTTCTTC
few | . | TRBJ2-7 | TRBV2 | CASRLDSPEQYF | TGTGCCAGCAGGCTGGACTCCCCTGAGCAGTACTTC
. | . | TRBJ1-3 | TRBV12-3/TRBV12-4 | CASRPGSGNTIYF | TGTGCCAGCAGACCGGGCTCTGGAAACACCATATATTTT